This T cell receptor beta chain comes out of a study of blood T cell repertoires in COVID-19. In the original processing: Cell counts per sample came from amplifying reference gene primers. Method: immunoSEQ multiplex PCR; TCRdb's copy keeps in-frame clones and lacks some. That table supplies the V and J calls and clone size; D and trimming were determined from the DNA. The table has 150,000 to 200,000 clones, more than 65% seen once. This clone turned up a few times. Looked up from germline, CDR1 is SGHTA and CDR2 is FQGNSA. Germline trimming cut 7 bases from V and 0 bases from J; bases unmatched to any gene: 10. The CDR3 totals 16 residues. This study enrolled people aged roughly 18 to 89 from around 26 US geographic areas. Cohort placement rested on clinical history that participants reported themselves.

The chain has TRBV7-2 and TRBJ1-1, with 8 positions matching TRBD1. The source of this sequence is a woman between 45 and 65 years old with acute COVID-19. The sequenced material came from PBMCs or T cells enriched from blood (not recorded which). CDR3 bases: TGTGCCAGCACCCCTCCAGGGGGCAGGGTGAACACTGAAGCTTTCTTT. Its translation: CASTPPGGRVNTEAFF.